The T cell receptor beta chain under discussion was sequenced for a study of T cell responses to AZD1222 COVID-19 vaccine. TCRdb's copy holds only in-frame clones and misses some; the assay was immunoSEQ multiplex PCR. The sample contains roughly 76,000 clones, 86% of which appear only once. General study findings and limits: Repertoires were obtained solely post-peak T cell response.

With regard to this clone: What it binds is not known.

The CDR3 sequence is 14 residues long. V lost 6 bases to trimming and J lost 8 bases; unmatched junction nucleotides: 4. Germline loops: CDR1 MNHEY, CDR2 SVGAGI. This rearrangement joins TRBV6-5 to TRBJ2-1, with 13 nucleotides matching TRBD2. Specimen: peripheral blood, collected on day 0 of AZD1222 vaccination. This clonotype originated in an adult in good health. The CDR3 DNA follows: TGTGCCAGCAGAGCCGGACTAGCGGGGGATGAGCAGTTCTTC. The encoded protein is CASRAGLAGDEQFF.